The 20 T cell receptor beta chains below all came from one sample that was sequenced in a study of blood T cell repertoires in COVID-19. The method was immunoSEQ multiplex PCR; TCRdb's version includes in-frame clones alone and lacks a portion of them. The sample contains 85,000 to 110,000 clones, roughly 90% of which appear only once. Material: peripheral blood. Every receptor here comes from a human donor in a cohort sampled during active COVID-19.

This sequence joins TRBV6-9 and TRBJ1-1, with D perhaps matching TRBD1 (6 bases). Trimming stripped 5 bases from V and 4 bases from J, with 8 bases between. CDR3 length: 12 residues. In germline, CDR1 is MNHGY, CDR2 SVAAGI. Here the CDR3 reads CASSNRATEAFF. In DNA, the CDR3 is TGTGCCAGCAGTAACAGGGCCACTGAAGCTTTCTTT.

This clone occurred once. V and J are TRBV2 and TRBJ2-3; 9 nucleotides line up with TRBD2. V lost 5 bases to trimming and J lost 0 bases; unmatched junction nucleotides: 3. Germline V gene lookup returns CDR1 SNHLY and CDR2 FYNNEI. The CDR3 totals 15 residues. The CDR3 region has the DNA TGTGCCAGCAGTACCGGACTAGCGAGCACAGATACGCAGTATTTT. Its translation is CASSTGLASTDTQYF.

V and J are TRBV6-1 and TRBJ1-5, with 7 nucleotides matching TRBD1. V trimming: 2 bases; J trimming: 5 bases; junction bases outside the gene matches: 6. Germline V gene data show CDR1 as MNHNS and CDR2 as SASEGT. The CDR3 runs 15 residues. The CDR3 DNA reads as TGTGCCAGCAGTGAACGGGGACAGATTTATCAGCCCCAGCATTTT. This encodes CASSERGQIYQPQHF.

The V and J genes are TRBV7-3 and TRBJ2-3; a possible D gene is TRBD2 (7 bases). This CDR3 region has 15 residues. Trimming removed 6 bases at V and 6 bases at J, with 19 bases between. Germline-derived CDR1 and CDR2 are SGHTA and FQGTGA. The CDR3: CASSQTGGLLDTQYF. CDR3 sequence (DNA): TGTGCCAGCAGTCAAACGGGGGGCCTCCTTGATACGCAGTATTTT.

The V and J genes are TRBV7-9 and TRBJ1-4, with D possibly being TRBD1 (6 bases). V lost 4 bases to trimming and J lost 4 bases, with 16 bases between them. The CDR3 is 16 residues long. CDR1 is SEHNR and CDR2 is FQNEAQ in the germline V gene (reference sequence). The CDR3 region has the DNA TGTGCCAGCAGCTCGCTTCCACAGGGCTTTAATGAAAAACTGTTTTTT. Translating gives CASSSLPQGFNEKLFF.

V is TRBV5-5 and J is TRBJ2-7; unclear D gene. Per germline, CDR1 SGHKS and CDR2 YYEKEE (reference sequence). Trimming stripped 6 bases from V and 4 bases from J, with 11 bases between. This CDR3 spans 12 amino acids. Here the CDR3 reads CASTEDFYEQYF. The DNA for the CDR3 is TGTGCCAGCACCGAAGACTTTTACGAGCAGTACTTC.

The V gene is TRBV27, the J gene TRBJ1-2, with a possible D match to TRBD1 (5 bases). The CDR3 contains 14 residues. The germline CDR1 and CDR2 sequences are MNHEY and SMNVEV (reference sequence). V was cut by 5 bases and J by 8 bases, with 18 bases left in between. As DNA, the CDR3 is TGTGCCAGCAGTCCGACCCCAGGGATTCGGGGCTACACCTTC. This gives the protein CASSPTPGIRGYTF.

The V call is TRBV19, the J call TRBJ2-4, with D hard to call. The V end was cut by 7 bases, the J end by 0 bases, with 16 bases between. The CDR3 totals 16 residues. CDR1 is LNHDA and CDR2 is SQIVND in the germline V gene (reference sequence). CDR3 DNA sequence: TGTGCCAGTATCCTTTCCCTCCCCCTAGCCAAAAACATTCAGTACTTC. It specifies CASILSLPLAKNIQYF.

This chain joins TRBV2 and TRBJ1-5; possible D gene TRBD1, 5 bases. Germline CDR1 is SNHLY and CDR2 is FYNNEI. The CDR3 sequence is 15 residues long. Trimming left V 6 bases short and J 0 bases short, with 12 bases between. The chain's CDR3 is CASSRDSNSNQPQHF. Here the CDR3 DNA reads TGTGCCAGCAGCCGCGACAGCAATAGCAATCAGCCCCAGCATTTT.

This chain connects TRBV5-1 to TRBJ2-5; TRBD1 might be the D (7 bases). Germline V lookup: CDR1 SGHRS, CDR2 YFSETQ. This CDR3 region has 15 residues. V was shortened by 0 bases and J by 4 bases, with 13 bases between the two germline ends. In nucleotides, the CDR3 is TGCGCCAGCAGCTTGGCGGCAGGGGGGAGAGAGACCCAGTACTTC. Translated, it gives CASSLAAGGRETQYF.

The chain uses TRBV28 and TRBJ1-1; maybe TRBD1 (6 bases). Germline values: CDR1 MDHEN, CDR2 SYDVKM. The V end was cut by 2 bases, the J end by 0 bases, with 25 bases between. This CDR3 has 20 amino acids. The CDR3 DNA reads as TGTGCCAGCAGTTTAATCCCTTTTGGTTCGGGGGGCAGTGTGAACACTGAAGCTTTCTTT. It yields the protein CASSLIPFGSGGSVNTEAFF.

The chain links TRBV19 to TRBJ2-7; D might be TRBD1 (5 bases). The CDR3 spans 16 residues. Trimming cost V 6 bases and J 1 base, with 19 bases left between them. CDR1 and CDR2 from the germline V gene are LNHDA and SQIVND (reference sequence). DNA for the CDR3: TGTGCCAGTAGCCTCCCCCAGGGAAGTGCTTCCTACGAGCAGTACTTC. This translates into CASSLPQGSASYEQYF.

J is TRBJ2-7 and V is TRBV24-1; 9 nucleotides align to TRBD2. The CDR3 spans 16 residues. Germline trimming cut 3 bases from V and 3 bases from J; bases unmatched to any gene: 8. Germline CDR1 and CDR2: KGHDR and SFDVKD. CDR3: CATSDPTVREGYEQYF. As DNA, the CDR3 is TGTGCCACCAGTGATCCGACAGTGCGGGAGGGCTACGAGCAGTACTTC.

The V gene is TRBV6-5, the J gene TRBJ2-7; 10 bases map to TRBD2. There are 16 residues in the CDR3. Germline V lookup: CDR1 MNHEY, CDR2 SVGAGI. V shed 0 bases and J 4 bases; nucleotides not matched to a gene: 6. The CDR3 DNA reads as TGTGCCAGCAGTTACTCTCAGCTAGCGGGAGTATACGAGCAGTACTTC. It specifies CASSYSQLAGVYEQYF.

The CDR3 DNA is TGTGCCAGTAGTCCCAGGGGAGGGGTCGGGGAGACCCAGTACTTC. It codes for CASSPRGGVGETQYF. This rearrangement joins TRBV19 to TRBJ2-5; a weak D match, TRBD2 (7 bases). CDR1 is LNHDA and CDR2 is SQIVND in the germline V gene (reference sequence). Trimming removed 5 bases at V and 5 bases at J, with 18 bases between. The CDR3 is made up of 15 amino acids.

The chain uses TRBV28 and TRBJ2-3, with 9 bases matching TRBD1. Germline CDR1 and CDR2: MDHEN and SYDVKM. This CDR3 spans 14 amino acids. V shed 3 bases, J shed 9 bases, and the junction held 7 bases outside the gene matches. The CDR3 sequence is CASSFRDRARTQYF. The CDR3 DNA follows: TGTGCCAGCAGTTTTCGGGACAGGGCCCGCACGCAGTATTTT.

The V call is TRBV7-6, the J call TRBJ1-1; no firm D call. CDR1 and CDR2 (germline): SGHVS, FNYEAQ. The CDR3 extends over 13 amino acids. V was cut by 2 bases and J by 1 base, with 5 bases left in between. In nucleotides, the CDR3 is TGTGCCAGCAGCTTACGGTGGAACACTGAAGCTTTCTTT. Protein: CASSLRWNTEAFF.

This chain uses TRBV19 with TRBJ1-5; 7 bases match TRBD1. Trimming cost V 5 bases and J 2 bases; bases outside gene matches: 18. Germline CDR1 LNHDA, CDR2 SQIVND (reference sequence). The CDR3 is 19 residues long. The CDR3 DNA reads TGTGCCAGTAGTGTCTCTCGTGAGACAGGGAGAGTAGGCAATCAGCCCCAGCATTTT. It yields the protein CASSVSRETGRVGNQPQHF.

The genes are TRBV5-1 and TRBJ2-7; TRBD2 is a possible D gene (6 bases). Germline lookup yields CDR1 SGHRS and CDR2 YFSETQ. Deletions cut 5 bases from V and 6 bases from J, with 15 bases between. The CDR3 loop spans 13 amino acids. The CDR3 region is CASRVVGGGEQYF. The CDR3 DNA follows: TGCGCCAGCAGAGTTGTCGGGGGTGGCGAGCAGTACTTC.

The rearrangement links TRBV7-3 to TRBJ2-3; 7 bases map to TRBD1. The V gene end was trimmed by 2 bases and the J gene end by 2 bases; junction bases not matched to a gene: 4. Germline V CDR1 and CDR2: SGHTA, FQGTGA. The CDR3 covers 15 residues. CDR3 sequence: CASSLGDRDTDTQYF. The CDR3 nucleotides are TGTGCCAGCAGCTTAGGAGACAGGGACACAGATACGCAGTATTTT. Full variable domain (missing parts from reference TRBV7-3 and TRBJ2-3): GAGVSQTPSNKVTEKGKYVELRCDPISGHTALYWYRQSLGQGPEFLIYFQGTGAADDSGLPNDRFFAVRPEGSVSTLKIQRTERGDSAVYLCASSLGDRDTDTQYFGPGTRLTVL.